The 8 T cell receptor beta chains given below trace back to one sample, sequenced in a study of T cell responses to AZD1222 COVID-19 vaccine. The data were produced by immunoSEQ multiplex PCR, yet TCRdb's version contains in-frame clones alone and is incomplete. This sample has 90,000 to 140,000 clones; approximately 90% occur once, and the top ten carry 7% to 10%. The specimen comprised peripheral blood, sampled on day 0 of AZD1222 vaccination. These receptors all stem from an adult in good health.

J is TRBJ2-2 and V is TRBV5-1; D unresolved. Germline CDR1 and CDR2: SGHRS and YFSETQ. The CDR3 covers 14 residues. The V gene lost 5 bases and the J gene lost 5 bases, with 13 bases spanning the gap. CDR3 sequence: CASRSTILTGELFF. As DNA, the CDR3 is TGCGCCAGCAGAAGTACAATCTTAACCGGGGAGCTGTTTTTT.

The rearrangement uses TRBV5-4 and TRBJ2-3; 10 nucleotides align to TRBD2. This CDR3 has 16 residues. From germline, CDR1 is SGHNT and CDR2 YYREEE (reference sequence). V lost 3 bases to trimming and J lost 0 bases; unmatched junction nucleotides: 4. The CDR3 is CASSSGLAESTDTQYF. The CDR3 DNA reads TGTGCCAGCAGCTCCGGACTAGCGGAAAGCACAGATACGCAGTATTTT.

This clone has a single count. The J gene is TRBJ2-5, the V gene TRBV5-6; 7 bases map to TRBD2. With 0 bases clipped from V and 5 bases from J, the junction kept 7 bases outside the gene matches. CDR1 and CDR2 (germline): SGHDT, YYEEEE. This CDR3 region has 15 residues. The CDR3 region is CASSLVAGGYETQYF. The CDR3 bases are TGTGCCAGCAGCTTGGTAGCGGGCGGGTATGAGACCCAGTACTTC.

This chain joins TRBV19 and TRBJ1-1; unclear D gene. The CDR3 is 13 residues long. Trimming took 10 bases from V and 5 from J, leaving 17 bases between them. Germline V gene data show CDR1 as LNHDA and CDR2 as SQIVND (reference sequence). CDR3 region: CATTHGVRTEAFF. The DNA of the CDR3 is TGTGCCACTACCCACGGGGTGCGGACTGAAGCTTTCTTT.

The chain joins TRBV2 to TRBJ2-3, with D hard to call. Trimming removed 6 bases from V and 3 bases from J, with 16 bases in between. The CDR3 extends over 15 amino acids. Germline CDR1 reads SNHLY; CDR2 reads FYNNEI. This CDR3 is CASSKDGQRTDTQYF. CDR3 coding DNA: TGTGCCAGCAGCAAGGACGGCCAACGGACAGATACGCAGTATTTT.

V gene TRBV25-1 combines with J gene TRBJ2-1; no clear D. The CDR3 contains 11 residues. The V end was cut by 3 bases, the J end by 6 bases, with 3 bases between. Germline V lookup: CDR1 MGHDK, CDR2 SYGVNS. The CDR3 DNA reads as TGTGCCAGCAGTGAGGTCAATGAGCAGTTCTTC. This codes for CASSEVNEQFF. The full variable domain, rest sourced from reference TRBV25-1 and TRBJ2-1, is EADIYQTPRYLVIGTGKKITLECSQTMGHDKMYWYQQDPGMELHLIHYSYGVNSTEKGDLSSESTVSRIRTEHFPLTLESARPSHTSQYLCASSEVNEQFFGPGTRLTVL.

This rearrangement joins TRBV7-6 to TRBJ1-4; unclear D gene. Germline assignment: CDR1 SGHVS and CDR2 FNYEAQ. V lost 3 bases to trimming and J lost 0 bases, with 8 bases between them. The CDR3 sequence is 15 residues long. CDR3 residues: CASSLEGATNEKLFF. DNA of the CDR3: TGTGCCAGCAGCTTGGAAGGTGCAACTAATGAAAAACTGTTTTTT. The variable domain in full, completed from reference TRBV7-6 and TRBJ1-4, reads GAGVSQSPRYKVTKRGQDVALRCDPISGHVSLYWYRQALGQGPEFLTYFNYEAQQDKSGLPNDRFSAERPEGSISTLTIQRTEQRDSAMYRCASSLEGATNEKLFFGSGTQLSVL.

The chain carries TRBV7-2 and TRBJ2-3, with D tentatively TRBD1 (6 bases). V was trimmed by 6 bases and J by 6 bases, leaving 13 bases between them. The CDR3 sequence is 13 residues long. Germline CDR1 is SGHTA and CDR2 is FQGNSA. The CDR3 loop is CASRGTGPDTQYF. In DNA form, the CDR3 reads TGTGCCAGCAGGGGCACAGGGCCTGATACGCAGTATTTT.